The 27 T cell receptor beta chains below all came from one sample that was sequenced in a study of OX40 agonist ivuxolimab in advanced cancers. The protocol was immunoSEQ multiplex PCR, while the TCRdb copy is restricted to in-frame clones and leaves out a portion. The sample has approximately 59,000 clones, about nine tenths seen once. Source: CD4+ or CD8+ T cells sorted from blood, taken in a trial of the OX40 agonist ivuxolimab. The receptors shown here come from an adult with an advanced solid tumor such as melanoma, head and neck, liver or kidney cancer.

The CDR3 here is CASSQRTGGTDTQYF. The CDR3 DNA follows: TGTGCCAGCAGCCAACGGACAGGGGGGACAGATACGCAGTATTTT. The chain combines TRBV7-3 with TRBJ2-3; TRBD1 aligns across 10 bases. Unmatched junction bases numbered 5, after V lost 5 bases and J lost 3 bases. CDR3 size: 15 residues. Germline V CDR1 and CDR2: SGHTA, FQGTGA.

V usage is TRBV2 and J usage is TRBJ2-6; tentatively, D is TRBD1 (5 bases). Germline CDR1 SNHLY, CDR2 FYNNEI. The CDR3 spans 15 residues. V was shortened by 4 bases and J by 2 bases, with 9 bases between the two germline ends. The CDR3 DNA reads as TGTGCCAGCAGTGGGTGGGGCCCTGGGGCCAACGTCCTGACTTTC. The encoded protein is CASSGWGPGANVLTF.

V and J are TRBV5-6 and TRBJ1-6; TRBD1 matches 9 bases. The V gene end was trimmed by 4 bases and the J gene end by 12 bases; junction bases not matched to a gene: 2. The CDR3 runs 12 residues. From germline, CDR1 is SGHDT and CDR2 YYEEEE. CDR3 sequence (DNA): TGTGCCAGCAGCCAGGACAGGGGACCCCTCCACTTT. This gives the protein CASSQDRGPLHF. Combining the CDR3 with reference TRBV5-6 and TRBJ1-6 gives the whole variable domain DAGVTQSPTHLIKTRGQQVTLRCSPKSGHDTVSWYQQALGQGPQFIFQYYEEEERQRGNFPDRFSGHQFPNYSSELNVNALLLGDSALYLCASSQDRGPLHFGNGTRLTVT.

The chain combines TRBV6-5 with TRBJ2-7; D is possibly TRBD1 (6 bases). There are 14 residues in the CDR3. The V end lost 4 bases, the J end lost 2 bases, and 12 bases lay between the germline ends. CDR1 is MNHEY, CDR2 SVGAGI, per germline. Here the CDR3 reads CASSSTGIPYEQYF. For the CDR3, the DNA is TGTGCCAGCAGTTCGACAGGTATACCCTACGAGCAGTACTTC.

J is TRBJ2-3 and V is TRBV9; 9 positions match TRBD2. The CDR3 spans 16 residues. The germline CDR1 and CDR2 sequences are SGDLS and YYNGEE. V trimming: 0 bases; J trimming: 3 bases; junction bases outside the gene matches: 5. In DNA form, the CDR3 reads TGTGCCAGCAGCGTAGTGGGCGGGAGGGGGACAGATACGCAGTATTTT. Translation gives CASSVVGGRGTDTQYF.

With respect to this clone: One junction end does not reproduce the germline sequence, and a read error may be involved. This sequence joins TRBV11-2 and TRBJ2-7, with D maybe TRBD1 (6 bases). Germline CDR1 SGHAT, CDR2 FQNNGV. This CDR3 has 14 amino acids. The DNA of the CDR3 is TGTGCCAGCAGCTTAGGACAGGTAACCTACGGGCAGTACTTC. It translates to CASSLGQVTYGQYF. The variable domain in full, with the rest retrieved from reference TRBV11-2 and TRBJ2-7, is EAGVAQSPRYKIIEKRQSVAFWCNPISGHATLYWYQQILGQGPKLLIQFQNNGVVDDSQLPKDRFSAERLKGVDSTLKIQPAKLEDSAVYLCASSLGQVTYGQYFGPGTRLTVT.

This clone was counted a few times. The rearrangement joins TRBV19 to TRBJ2-7, with D tentatively TRBD1 or TRBD2 (5 bases each). Germline loops: CDR1 LNHDA, CDR2 SQIVND (reference sequence). This CDR3 contains 18 residues. Trimming took 6 bases from V and 0 from J, leaving 24 bases between them. CDR3 coding DNA: TGTGCCAGTAGCCACATATTGGGACCCGGATCCCCCTCCTACGAGCAGTACTTC. This sequence encodes CASSHILGPGSPSYEQYF.

This chain links TRBV4-2 with TRBJ2-5; D ambiguous. There are 14 residues in the CDR3. V was trimmed by 4 bases and J by 7 bases, leaving 16 bases between them. Germline-derived CDR1 and CDR2 are LGHNA and YNFKEQ. CDR3 bases: TGTGCCAGCAGCCCCCAAGGACCGCCTGGGACCCAGTACTTC. Translating it yields CASSPQGPPGTQYF.

The rearrangement links TRBV7-2 to TRBJ1-2, with D possibly being TRBD1 (6 bases). The CDR3 is made up of 15 amino acids. Germline-derived CDR1 and CDR2 are SGHTA and FQGNSA. Trimming shortened V by 8 bases and J by 3 bases, and 19 bases separated the two germline ends. CDR3 region: CASVTGTTVYYGYTF. The CDR3 coding sequence is TGTGCCAGCGTGACCGGGACAACAGTATACTATGGCTACACCTTC.

The J gene is TRBJ1-5, the V gene TRBV7-2; no clear D gene. CDR1 SGHTA and CDR2 FQGNSA come from the germline V gene. The CDR3 length is 13 residues. Trimming cost V 9 bases and J 4 bases, with 13 bases left between them. CDR3 DNA sequence: TGTGCCAGTGCGGAGGGTTGGAATCAGCCCCAGCATTTT. It translates to CASAEGWNQPQHF.

The rearrangement joins TRBV6-5 to TRBJ2-3, with D maybe TRBD1 (5 bases). Trimming cost V 4 bases and J 4 bases, with 18 bases left between them. There are 16 residues in the CDR3. Germline V CDR1 and CDR2: MNHEY, SVGAGI. The CDR3 region is CASSSLTTGAPDTQYF. CDR3 in DNA: TGTGCCAGCAGTTCTCTTACTACAGGTGCCCCAGATACGCAGTATTTT.

The V and J genes are TRBV30 and TRBJ2-5; D may be TRBD2 (5 bases). V was pared by 3 bases and J by 4 bases, with 18 bases between. Germline V gives CDR1 GTSNPN, CDR2 SVGIG (reference sequence). CDR3 size: 15 residues. In nucleotides, the CDR3 is TGTGCCTGGAGACCCGTCGGGGTCCTGAGAGAGACCCAGTACTTC. Encoded protein: CAWRPVGVLRETQYF.

The chain combines TRBV30 with TRBJ2-2; the match to TRBD2 covers 8 bases. J was trimmed by 6 bases and V by 3 bases; bases with no gene match: 3. The CDR3 has 13 amino acids. Germline CDR1 and CDR2: GTSNPN and SVGIG (reference sequence). CDR3 bases: TGTGCCTGGAGCCTGACTAGCGCCGGGGAGCTGTTTTTT. Its translation is CAWSLTSAGELFF. Full variable domain (outside the CDR3, taken from reference TRBV30 and TRBJ2-2): SQTIHQWPATLVQPVGSPLSLECTVEGTSNPNLYWYRQAAGRGLQLLFYSVGIGQISSEVPQNLSASRPQDRQFILSSKKLLLSDSGFYLCAWSLTSAGELFFGEGSRLTVL.

DNA of the CDR3: TGTGCCAGCTCCCCGGGACTAGCGGGAGTTGGCGAGCAGTACTTC. Protein sequence: CASSPGLAGVGEQYF. The chain employs TRBV18 and TRBJ2-7, with 14 bases lining up with TRBD2. Trimming at V came to 6 bases and at J to 6 bases, leaving 7 bases not matched to a gene. The CDR3 consists of 15 residues. The germline V gene encodes CDR1 KGHSH and CDR2 LQKENI.

The chain carries TRBV6-5 and TRBJ1-4, with D uncertain. CDR3 length: 14 amino acids. Trimming shortened V by 5 bases and J by 5 bases, and 12 bases separated the two germline ends. Germline assignment: CDR1 MNHEY and CDR2 SVGAGI. The chain's CDR3 is CASSVERANEKLFF. The CDR3 DNA sequence: TGTGCCAGCAGTGTTGAGAGGGCGAATGAAAAACTGTTTTTT.

This CDR3 reads CASSATGFSGYTF. As DNA, the CDR3 is TGTGCCAGCAGCGCGACAGGGTTTTCTGGCTACACCTTC. The chain has TRBV9 and TRBJ1-2; 7 bases are a match to TRBD1. The V segment lost 3 bases and the J segment 7 bases; nucleotides outside the gene matches: 6. CDR1 and CDR2 (germline): SGDLS, YYNGEE. The CDR3 spans 13 residues.

This rearrangement joins TRBV29-1 to TRBJ2-3; 10 nucleotides match TRBD2. CDR1 and CDR2 (germline): SQVTM, ANQGSEA. Losses at the gene ends were 4 bases for V and 4 bases for J; bases not matched to a gene: 5. There are 14 residues in the CDR3. CDR3 sequence reads: CSVGASGRSDTQYF. The CDR3 DNA reads as TGCAGCGTTGGGGCTAGCGGGAGATCAGATACGCAGTATTTT.

V gene TRBV11-1 combines with J gene TRBJ2-7; 7 bases are shared with TRBD2. The germline gives CDR1 SGHAT, CDR2 FQDESV (reference sequence). The CDR3 runs 15 residues. Trimming removed 5 bases from V and 2 bases from J; junction bases left unmatched: 9. The CDR3 DNA follows: TGTGCCAGCAGCGTGAGTAGCGGGTATACCTACGAGCAGTACTTC. Translating gives CASSVSSGYTYEQYF.

This rearrangement joins TRBV28 to TRBJ2-1; 8 bases fit TRBD2. This CDR3 comprises 15 residues. Per the germline V gene, CDR1 is MDHEN and CDR2 is SYDVKM. With 10 bases clipped from V and 2 bases from J, the junction kept 10 bases outside the gene matches. In nucleotides, the CDR3 is TGTGCCATTTTAGATAGCGGGAACCCCTACAATGAGCAGTTCTTC. It yields the protein CAILDSGNPYNEQFF.

The chain employs TRBV5-4 and TRBJ2-1, with D possibly TRBD2 on 5 matching bases. Germline CDR1 is SGHNT and CDR2 is YYREEE (reference sequence). This CDR3 has 15 residues. Trimming took 4 bases from V and 0 from J, leaving 11 bases between them. The CDR3 DNA sequence: TGTGCCAGCAGCCTGGACTCAAGCTCCTACAATGAGCAGTTCTTC. The encoded protein is CASSLDSSSYNEQFF.

The chain carries TRBV6-6 and TRBJ2-5; 7 positions agree with TRBD2. This CDR3 is 14 amino acids long. From germline, CDR1 is MNHNY and CDR2 SVGAGI (reference sequence). The V segment lost 0 bases and the J segment 5 bases; nucleotides outside the gene matches: 3. The CDR3 is CASSYSRERETQYF. Written as DNA, the CDR3 is TGTGCCAGCAGTTACTCGCGGGAGCGGGAGACCCAGTACTTC.

The chain is built from TRBV5-5 and TRBJ2-7; 9 nucleotides line up with TRBD1. The CDR3 is 15 amino acids. Per germline, CDR1 SGHKS and CDR2 YYEKEE (reference sequence). The trim removed 2 bases at V and 3 bases at J, leaving 6 bases unmatched. The DNA for the CDR3 is TGTGCCAGCAGCTTAGTAGGACAGGGGTTCTACGAGCAGTACTTC. Protein product: CASSLVGQGFYEQYF.

V and J are TRBV7-2 and TRBJ2-3, with 9 bases lining up with TRBD2. The CDR3 extends over 17 amino acids. The germline V gene has CDR1 SGHTA and CDR2 FQGNSA. The V and J ends lost 5 bases and 4 bases, in that order; junction bases with no gene match: 13. This chain's CDR3 is CASSLRSGSEAADTQYF. The CDR3 coding sequence is TGTGCCAGCAGCCTCCGTAGCGGGAGCGAAGCCGCAGATACGCAGTATTTT.

The chain uses TRBV6-4 and TRBJ2-1; D perhaps matches TRBD2 (6 bases). Per the germline V gene, CDR1 is MRHNA and CDR2 is SNTAGT. The V gene lost 6 bases and the J gene lost 4 bases, with 10 bases spanning the gap. This CDR3 is built from 13 residues. The CDR3: CASSREMYNEQFF. DNA of the CDR3: TGTGCCAGCAGCCGGGAGATGTACAATGAGCAGTTCTTC.

This clone is a singleton in its sample. The chain has TRBV5-1 and TRBJ2-7; 7 nucleotides line up with TRBD1. The J segment lost 4 bases and the V segment lost 3 bases, leaving 10 bases of the junction unmatched. The CDR3 has 15 residues. CDR1 is SGHRS and CDR2 is YFSETQ in the germline V gene. The CDR3 protein is CASSSIDTGVYEQYF. In DNA form, the CDR3 reads TGCGCCAGCAGCTCGATCGACACAGGGGTTTACGAGCAGTACTTC.

The V gene is TRBV18, the J gene TRBJ2-7; 8 bases match TRBD2. V shed 3 bases, J shed 3 bases, and the junction held 13 bases outside the gene matches. Germline V lookup: CDR1 KGHSH, CDR2 LQKENI. This CDR3 is built from 17 residues. CDR3 sequence (DNA): TGTGCCAGCTCACCCGTACCGGGACTAGAGGGGGTCTACGAGCAGTACTTC. Translation gives CASSPVPGLEGVYEQYF. Full variable domain (rest looked up from reference TRBV18 and TRBJ2-7): NAGVMQNPRHLVRRRGQEARLRCSPMKGHSHVYWYRQLPEEGLKFMVYLQKENIIDESGMPKERFSAEFPKEGPSILRIQQVVRGDSAAYFCASSPVPGLEGVYEQYFGPGTRLTVT.

V gene TRBV5-1 combines with J gene TRBJ2-7, with 8 bases lining up with TRBD2. V was clipped by 4 bases and J by 2 bases; unmatched bases: 5. This CDR3 has 14 amino acids. Germline assignment: CDR1 SGHRS and CDR2 YFSETQ. The CDR3 bases are TGCGCCAGCAGCCCCGGGAGGGATCCCTACGAGCAGTACTTC. Translating gives CASSPGRDPYEQYF.